By share, the clone carrying this TCR beta chain ranks as medium-sized. The antigen remains undetermined. Unique molecular identifiers were attached to individual cDNA molecules during library preparation. A single record per CDR3 protein comes from TCRdb applying MiXCR to the 5' RACE reads. The repertoire holds 70,000 to 85,000 distinct CDR3 sequences, with around a sixth as singletons. These data belong to a study of human T cells and chemical hapten exposure. Study context: Small volume differences among pooled libraries mainly caused per-sample TCR yield variation.

Whole blood, unfractionated, served as the material for total RNA extraction. This CDR3 is 15 amino acids long. The germline V gene encodes CDR1 SGHTA and CDR2 FQGNSA. The germline V and J ends were trimmed by 1 base and 8 bases, with 12 bases remaining between them. Notes on the study in general: Once DPC sensitization occurred, TCRs above 1 in 1000 frequency showed no change.

This chain links TRBV7-2 with TRBJ1-6; the D is unclear. The TCR comes from a female donor in good health. The CDR3 protein is CASSLEWFGDSPLHF. The DNA of the CDR3 is TGTGCCAGCAGCTTAGAGTGGTTCGGGGATTCACCCCTCCACTTT.